This TCR beta chain originates from a study of T cells in Graves' hyperthyroidism and ophthalmopathy. Background on the study: Peripheral blood collection took place at initial diagnosis, before any treatment. General study points: The model anticipated ophthalmopathy a median about 7.1 months pre-onset. Among clonotypes expanded in thyroid above 0.001, most were also found in blood.

The investigators amplified TCR beta CDR3 regions from RNA transcripts. First-round RT-PCR targeting the TCR CDR3 was performed with the HTBI primer set. TCRdb passed the multiplex PCR reads through MiXCR, listing each CDR3 protein once. The sample holds 280,000 or so distinct CDR3 sequences, approximately 26% seen once. Not enrolled were patients with uncontrolled infection, other autoimmune disease, pregnancy or lactation. Concerning this clonotype itself: The antigen remains unidentified.

This receptor was taken from a man in his forties with Graves' hyperthyroidism that later progressed to Graves' ophthalmopathy. The sample taken for sequencing was blood.

In DNA form, the CDR3 reads TGTGCCAGCAGTTTGACGAGGGTTGATCAGCCCCAGCATTTT. It translates to CASSLTRVDQPQHF. The chain couples TRBV12-3 or TRBV12-4 to TRBJ1-5; D gene ambiguous. The CDR3 is made up of 14 amino acids. V dropped 3 bases and J dropped 5 bases, with 11 bases sitting between them.